These 5 T cell receptor beta chains came from one sample sequenced in a study of cytomegalovirus exposure and HLA in healthy donors. PCR primers comprised 60 Vbeta and 13 Jbeta primers. Sequencing used immunoSEQ multiplex PCR; TCRdb keeps in-frame clones, though not all of them. This table holds 75,000 to 90,000 clones, around 70% found once. Sequencing was carried out using PBMCs. The receptors stem from a woman between 35 and 50 years old in good health and CMV-seropositive.

This chain joins TRBV27 and TRBJ2-3; 8 nucleotides agree with TRBD1. The CDR3 has 13 residues. The V segment lost 8 bases and the J segment 4 bases; nucleotides outside the gene matches: 5. CDR1 MNHEY and CDR2 SMNVEV come from the germline V gene (reference sequence). The CDR3 DNA reads as TGTGCCAGCGGGACGACAGGGGCAGATACGCAGTATTTT. The encoded protein is CASGTTGADTQYF.

The chain couples TRBV27 to TRBJ2-1, with 8 bases aligning to TRBD2. Germline V gene data show CDR1 as MNHEY and CDR2 as SMNVEV (reference sequence). CDR3 length equals 15 residues. Unmatched junction bases numbered 4, after V lost 3 bases and J lost 3 bases. CDR3 in amino acids: CASSFVSGIYNEQFF. The CDR3 DNA reads TGTGCCAGCAGTTTCGTTAGCGGGATCTACAATGAGCAGTTCTTC.

The chain has TRBV29-1 and TRBJ1-1, with 8 bases that match TRBD1. The ends lost 7 bases at V and 3 bases at J; junction bases unmatched: 4. The CDR3 sequence is 12 residues long. Germline CDR1 and CDR2: SQVTM and ANQGSEA. In nucleotides, the CDR3 is TGCAGCGCACAACAGGGGGACACTGAAGCTTTCTTT. This sequence encodes CSAQQGDTEAFF.

This clone has a handful of counts. This rearrangement joins TRBV6-1 to TRBJ1-5; D is unresolved. The germline V gene encodes CDR1 MNHNS and CDR2 SASEGT. The CDR3 is made up of 15 amino acids. The V gene lost 10 bases and the J gene lost 0 bases, with 16 bases spanning the gap. CDR3 nucleotide sequence: TGTGCCATCAACACGTCGGGAGGTAGCAATCAGCCCCAGCATTTT. This codes for CAINTSGGSNQPQHF.

The V and J genes are TRBV5-6 and TRBJ2-7; possibly TRBD2 for D (6 bases). Germline values: CDR1 SGHDT, CDR2 YYEEEE. Trimming shortened V by 3 bases and J by 3 bases, and 25 bases separated the two germline ends. This CDR3 is 18 amino acids long. The CDR3 loop is CASSSTPAGRGINYEQYF. CDR3 DNA sequence: TGTGCCAGCAGCTCGACCCCCGCGGGGCGGGGAATAAACTACGAGCAGTACTTC.